Listed below are T cell receptor beta chains from one sample, sequenced in a study of T cell repertoires in cytomegalovirus infection. MiXCR, run by TCRdb on the reads, gives a single entry per CDR3 protein. The sample has roughly 920,000 distinct CDR3 sequences, 31% seen once; the top ten hold around an eighth. No antigen has been assigned to these receptors. The specimen comprised cultured CD8+ T cells from PBMCs, sampled from culture after CMV antigen stimulation. The receptor source for this set is a human donor in good health (CMV status not recorded). Some clones in this sample may be carry-over from other donors' samples. The CDR3 runs from the conserved cysteine through the conserved F or W. D genes are given only for firm matches. Only part of the rows carry a size: once, few, many, or a class if the clone is expanded.

D: TRBD1
V: TRBV6-2/TRBV6-3
size: few
length: 16
J: TRBJ2-6
CDR3: CASTEYRGPGANVLTF
DNA: TGTGCCAGCACCGAATACAGGGGCCCTGGGGCCAACGTCCTGACTTTC

D: TRBD1
V: TRBV5-5
size: -
length: 17
J: TRBJ1-2
CDR3: CASSLRYRGEANYGYTF
DNA: TGTGCCAGCAGCCTCCGGTACAGGGGGGAAGCTAACTATGGCTACACCTTC

D: -
V: TRBV2
size: -
length: 15
J: TRBJ2-4
CDR3: CASRTYLGGENIQYF
DNA: TGTGCCAGCAGGACTTACCTGGGGGGTGAAAACATTCAGTACTTC

D: -
V: TRBV27
size: -
length: 16
J: TRBJ1-4
CDR3: CASSSDTLGTGEKLFF
DNA: TGTGCCAGCAGTTCCGACACGTTGGGTACGGGCGAAAAACTGTTTTTT

D: TRBD1
V: TRBV6-6
size: -
length: 15
J: TRBJ1-5
CDR3: CASSYVTGDNQPQHF
DNA: TGTGCCAGCAGTTACGTCACAGGGGACAATCAGCCCCAGCATTTT

D: -
V: TRBV7-2
size: -
length: 15
J: TRBJ1-3
CDR3: CASSLGLGGGYTIYF
DNA: TGTGCCAGCAGCTTAGGCCTGGGAGGAGGGTACACCATATATTTT

D: TRBD2
V: TRBV6-5
size: few
length: 19
J: TRBJ2-1
CDR3: CASSTLLAGGPSSYNEQFF
DNA: TGTGCCAGCAGTACCTTACTAGCGGGGGGCCCGAGCTCCTACAATGAGCAGTTCTTC

D: TRBD1
V: TRBV28
size: -
length: 15
J: TRBJ1-4
CDR3: CASSLLTGTEEKLFF
DNA: TGTGCCAGCAGTTTGTTGACAGGGACCGAAGAAAAACTGTTTTTT

D: TRBD1
V: TRBV7-9
size: -
length: 18
J: TRBJ2-6
CDR3: CASSHTGTGGPGANVLTF
DNA: TGTGCCAGCAGCCACACCGGGACAGGGGGTCCTGGGGCCAACGTCCTGACTTTC

D: -
V: TRBV27
size: few
length: 14
J: TRBJ2-7
CDR3: CASSRRLAYYEQYF
DNA: TGTGCCAGCAGTCGGCGACTCGCATACTACGAGCAGTACTTC

D: -
V: TRBV19
size: -
length: 14
J: TRBJ1-2
CDR3: CASSINEGNYGYTF
DNA: TGTGCCAGTAGTATAAATGAGGGAAACTATGGCTACACCTTC

D: -
V: TRBV27
size: -
length: 16
J: TRBJ1-4
CDR3: CASSFIPGATNEKLFF
DNA: TGTGCCAGCAGTTTTATACCAGGGGCAACTAATGAAAAACTGTTTTTT

D: -
V: TRBV19
size: few
length: 17
J: TRBJ1-2
CDR3: CASSLHIRDITRYGYTF
DNA: TGTGCCAGTAGTTTACATATCCGGGACATAACGCGCTATGGCTACACCTTC

D: -
V: TRBV29-1
size: few
length: 13
J: TRBJ2-7
CDR3: CSVDREDSYEQYF
DNA: TGCAGCGTTGACAGAGAGGACTCCTACGAGCAGTACTTC

D: TRBD1
V: TRBV12-3/TRBV12-4
size: -
length: 13
J: TRBJ2-1
CDR3: CASIWTGHNEQFF
DNA: TGTGCCAGCATCTGGACAGGCCACAATGAGCAGTTCTTC

D: -
V: TRBV7-9
size: -
length: 15
J: TRBJ1-6
CDR3: CASSLDWALNSPLHF
DNA: TGTGCCAGCAGCTTAGATTGGGCCTTAAATTCACCCCTCCACTTT

D: -
V: TRBV7-9
size: few
length: 18
J: TRBJ2-1
CDR3: CASSSTEDSQSSYNEQFF
DNA: TGTGCCAGCAGCTCTACAGAGGACAGTCAAAGCTCCTACAATGAGCAGTTCTTC

D: -
V: TRBV7-2
size: many
length: 12
J: TRBJ2-2
CDR3: CASSLVFGELFF
DNA: TGTGCCAGCAGCTTAGTTTTTGGGGAGCTGTTTTTT

D: TRBD2
V: TRBV3-1
size: -
length: 17
J: TRBJ2-3
CDR3: CASSNRLAGASTDTQYF
DNA: TGTGCCAGCAGCAACCGACTAGCGGGGGCCAGCACAGATACGCAGTATTTT

D: -
V: TRBV7-9
size: few
length: 14
J: TRBJ1-1
CDR3: CASSTGYSYTEAFF
DNA: TGTGCCAGCAGCACAGGGTACAGCTACACTGAAGCTTTCTTT

D: -
V: TRBV20-1
size: few
length: 16
J: TRBJ2-1
CDR3: CSASSHGQGAYNEQFF
DNA: TGCAGTGCTAGTAGCCACGGGCAGGGAGCCTACAATGAGCAGTTCTTC

D: -
V: TRBV7-3
size: -
length: 14
J: TRBJ1-1
CDR3: CASSDIDENTEAFF
DNA: TGTGCCAGTAGCGACATCGACGAGAACACTGAAGCTTTCTTT

D: -
V: TRBV19
size: few
length: 15
J: TRBJ2-1
CDR3: CASSIRGGPYNEQFF
DNA: TGTGCCAGCAGTATAAGGGGGGGCCCCTACAATGAGCAGTTCTTC

D: -
V: TRBV5-1
size: -
length: 16
J: TRBJ1-1
CDR3: CASSLDRLRGDTEAFF
DNA: TGCGCCAGCAGCTTAGATCGACTGAGGGGGGACACTGAAGCTTTCTTT

D: -
V: TRBV7-8
size: -
length: 17
J: TRBJ1-6
CDR3: CASSPAGVPTYNSPLHF
DNA: TGTGCCAGCAGCCCAGCAGGGGTTCCGACCTATAATTCACCCCTCCACTTT

D: TRBD2
V: TRBV7-2
size: many
length: 16
J: TRBJ2-1
CDR3: CASSLVAGGDYNEQFF
DNA: TGTGCCAGCAGCTTAGTGGCGGGGGGGGACTACAATGAGCAGTTCTTC

D: -
V: TRBV11-2
size: few
length: 14
J: TRBJ2-5
CDR3: CASGGTVGQETQYF
DNA: TGTGCCAGCGGGGGGACAGTAGGCCAAGAGACCCAGTACTTC

D: -
V: TRBV27
size: -
length: 17
J: TRBJ1-2
CDR3: CASSSEVGDLWTGGGTF
DNA: TGTGCCAGCAGCTCAGAGGTCGGGGATCTATGGACGGGGGGCGGCACCTTC

D: -
V: TRBV6-6
size: -
length: 14
J: TRBJ2-7
CDR3: CASRGPGNPYEQYF
DNA: TGTGCCAGCAGGGGGCCGGGAAATCCCTACGAGCAGTACTTC

D: -
V: TRBV7-6
size: -
length: 12
J: TRBJ2-3
CDR3: CASSSGTWAQYF
DNA: TGTGCCAGCAGCTCTGGGACTTGGGCGCAGTATTTT

D: TRBD1
V: TRBV7-9
size: few
length: 16
J: TRBJ2-5
CDR3: CASSAPRQGASETQYF
DNA: TGTGCCAGCAGCGCCCCCCGGCAGGGGGCATCTGAGACCCAGTACTTC

D: -
V: TRBV6-1
size: -
length: 16
J: TRBJ1-2
CDR3: CASSEAQYSPNYGYTF
DNA: TGTGCCAGCAGTGAAGCGCAGTATAGTCCTAACTATGGCTACACCTTC

D: -
V: TRBV5-3
size: -
length: 14
J: TRBJ1-2
CDR3: CASSLGDNFYGYTF
DNA: TGTGCCAGCAGCTTGGGGGACAATTTCTATGGCTACACCTTC

D: TRBD1
V: TRBV7-6
size: few
length: 20
J: TRBJ2-2
CDR3: CATRKVRDHEAGGVSGELFF
DNA: TGTGCCACCAGAAAAGTACGAGATCACGAAGCAGGGGGCGTGTCCGGGGAGCTGTTTTTT

D: TRBD2
V: TRBV7-9
size: few
length: 15
J: TRBJ2-1
CDR3: CASSPAKRGANEQFF
DNA: TGTGCCAGCAGCCCTGCGAAGCGGGGGGCAAATGAGCAGTTCTTC

D: TRBD1
V: TRBV4-1
size: few
length: 15
J: TRBJ2-7
CDR3: CASRVRQGASYEQYF
DNA: TGCGCCAGCAGGGTTCGACAGGGGGCATCCTACGAGCAGTACTTC

D: TRBD1
V: TRBV7-6
size: -
length: 13
J: TRBJ1-1
CDR3: CVSSGTGGTSAFF
DNA: TGTGTCAGCAGCGGGACAGGAGGAACCTCGGCTTTCTTT

D: TRBD2
V: TRBV24-1
size: -
length: 16
J: TRBJ2-1
CDR3: CVTSGGSGGLEHEQFF
DNA: TGTGTCACCAGTGGGGGCAGCGGGGGGCTCGAACATGAGCAGTTCTTC